This T cell receptor beta chain was recovered during a study of metastatic and nonmetastatic thyroid tumors. Germline V lookup: CDR1 SGHAT, CDR2 FQNNGV. V shed 5 bases and J 4 bases; nucleotides not matched to a gene: 8. The CDR3 has 16 amino acids. MiXCR reprocessed the PCR reads for TCRdb. In the table there are around 25,000 clones, roughly 24% of which are singletons. No treatment had been given to any patient before thyroid surgery. Only a few counts were recorded for this clone. The chain combines TRBV11-2 with TRBJ2-1; TRBD2 aligns across 10 bases. Material for sequencing was blood. The receptor was isolated from a male donor with papillary thyroid cancer or a benign thyroid nodule (not recorded which). Some clones in this sample may be carry-over from other donors' samples. CDR3 region: CASSRVAGGRYNEQFF. CDR3 DNA sequence: TGTGCCAGCAGCAGAGTAGCGGGAGGTCGATACAATGAGCAGTTCTTC.